The 5 T cell receptor beta chains below all came from one sample that was sequenced in a study of T cells after yellow fever vaccination. TCRdb reanalysed the 5' RACE reads using MiXCR and keeps one entry per CDR3 protein. The table includes some 560,000 distinct CDR3 sequences, less than 20% detected once. Sequencing was performed on PBMCs, taken more than 4 days after the first yellow fever vaccination. These receptor sequences come from a young man who received the YFV17D yellow fever vaccine.

This clonotype has more than one count but fewer than ten. The chain has TRBV6-2 or TRBV6-3 and TRBJ2-4; maybe TRBD2 (6 bases). The CDR3 has 19 amino acids. Trimming cost V 2 bases and J 1 base, with 21 bases left between them. The germline gives CDR1 MNHEY, CDR2 SVGEGT. The CDR3, as DNA: TGTGCCAGCAGTTACGGGCAAAGGGACTCCCATCTGGCCAAAAACATTCAGTACTTC. This translates into CASSYGQRDSHLAKNIQYF.

In this sample, this clonotype turned up a few times. The CDR3 is CASSTPQEGTLHF. CDR3 sequence (DNA): TGTGCCAGCAGTACGCCACAGGAGGGGACCCTCCACTTT. The chain uses TRBV28 and TRBJ1-6, with D perhaps matching TRBD1 (5 bases). The CDR3 runs to 13 residues. Germline V gene data show CDR1 as MDHEN and CDR2 as SYDVKM. The V end was cut by 5 bases, the J end by 14 bases, with 16 bases between. The complete variable domain, with remaining parts taken from reference TRBV28 and TRBJ1-6, reads DVKVTQSSRYLVKRTGEKVFLECVQDMDHENMFWYRQDPGLGLRLIYFSYDVKMKEKGDIPEGYSVSREKKERFSLILESASTNQTSMYLCASSTPQEGTLHFGNGTRLTVT.

This chain connects TRBV29-1 to TRBJ2-5; a possible D gene is TRBD1 (6 bases). The CDR3 loop spans 11 amino acids. CDR1 and CDR2 from the germline V gene are SQVTM and ANQGSEA. CDR3 DNA: TGCAGTGGAGGACAGAAAGAGACCCAGTACTTC. This translates into CSGGQKETQYF.

The J gene is TRBJ1-1, the V gene TRBV25-1, with a tentative D call TRBD1 (5 bases). The CDR3 is 14 residues long. Trimming took 6 bases from V and 5 from J, leaving 16 bases between them. The germline V gene has CDR1 MGHDK and CDR2 SYGVNS. CDR3 sequence: CASRAPGGGTEAFF. The CDR3 DNA is TGTGCCAGCAGGGCACCGGGGGGGGGTACTGAAGCTTTCTTT.

The chain joins TRBV5-6 to TRBJ2-2, with a weak D call TRBD2 (6 bases). This CDR3 contains 13 residues. The V end lost 0 bases, the J end lost 6 bases, and 6 bases lay between the germline ends. CDR1 is SGHDT and CDR2 is YYEEEE in the germline V gene. The DNA for the CDR3 is TGTGCCAGCAGCTTGGCTAGCGCCGGGGAGCTGTTTTTT. Encoded protein: CASSLASAGELFF. Variable domain in full (rest from reference TRBV5-6 and TRBJ2-2): DAGVTQSPTHLIKTRGQQVTLRCSPKSGHDTVSWYQQALGQGPQFIFQYYEEEERQRGNFPDRFSGHQFPNYSSELNVNALLLGDSALYLCASSLASAGELFFGEGSRLTVL.